The next 24 T cell receptor beta chains were all read from a single sample in a study of cytomegalovirus exposure and HLA in healthy donors. Using immunoSEQ multiplex PCR, the repertoire was profiled, and TCRdb retains in-frame clones only, with some absent. The sample lists 150,000 or so clones, 70% to 90% occurring once. Specimen: PBMCs. Every receptor here comes from a man aged 25 to 40 in good health and CMV-seropositive.

This chain joins TRBV30 and TRBJ2-3, with D possibly matching TRBD1 (6 bases). Germline-derived CDR1 and CDR2 are GTSNPN and SVGIG (reference sequence). The CDR3 contains 14 residues. V gave up 4 bases and J gave up 3 bases, with 14 bases separating them. The CDR3 loop is CAWKTGFWTDTQYF. In DNA, the CDR3 is TGTGCCTGGAAAACAGGGTTTTGGACAGATACGCAGTATTTT.

This clone appeared once. This chain connects TRBV19 to TRBJ2-7; 7 bases match TRBD1. The V and J ends lost 6 bases and 5 bases, in that order; junction bases with no gene match: 10. In germline, CDR1 is LNHDA, CDR2 SQIVND (reference sequence). CDR3 length: 14 residues. This chain's CDR3 is CASRPTGSFDEQYF. CDR3 DNA sequence: TGTGCCAGTAGGCCGACAGGGTCATTTGACGAGCAGTACTTC.

In its sample, this clone was seen a few times. The genes are TRBV7-2 and TRBJ2-1; 10 bases align to TRBD2. V trimming: 2 bases; J trimming: 9 bases; junction bases outside the gene matches: 1. The germline V gene encodes CDR1 SGHTA and CDR2 FQGNSA. This CDR3 comprises 13 residues. CDR3 bases: TGTGCCAGCAGCTTACTAGCGGGGGTTGAGCAGTTCTTC. It specifies CASSLLAGVEQFF.

This chain's CDR3 is CASSLWGGSSYEQYF. The CDR3 nucleotides are TGTGCCAGCAGCTTATGGGGGGGAAGCTCCTACGAGCAGTACTTC. The chain combines TRBV7-2 with TRBJ2-7; 7 bases are a match to TRBD2. Germline CDR1 and CDR2: SGHTA and FQGNSA. With 2 bases clipped from V and 0 bases from J, the junction kept 4 bases outside the gene matches. There are 15 residues in the CDR3.

This sequence joins TRBV5-4 and TRBJ2-7; 11 bases are shared with TRBD1. The trim removed 6 bases at V and 0 bases at J, leaving 5 bases unmatched. CDR3 length: 15 amino acids. Germline CDR1 reads SGHNT; CDR2 reads YYREEE (reference sequence). The CDR3 here is CASKRTGGGSYEQYF. CDR3 DNA sequence: TGTGCCAGCAAGCGGACAGGGGGCGGCTCCTACGAGCAGTACTTC.

The chain links TRBV7-9 to TRBJ1-5; TRBD1 matches 7 bases. The CDR3 sequence is 17 residues long. The V segment lost 2 bases and the J segment 0 bases; nucleotides outside the gene matches: 7. The germline V gene has CDR1 SEHNR and CDR2 FQNEAQ (reference sequence). The CDR3 DNA sequence: TGTGCCAGCAGCTTATCTGGAGGGGGCTATAGCAATCAGCCCCAGCATTTT. The encoded protein is CASSLSGGGYSNQPQHF.

This clone has only one observation. This chain joins TRBV25-1 and TRBJ1-2, with 10 bases aligning to TRBD1. After removal of 3 bases from V and 6 bases from J, the junction contained 10 bases not matched to a gene. Looked up from germline, CDR1 is MGHDK and CDR2 is SYGVNS. The CDR3 loop spans 16 amino acids. The CDR3 bases are TGTGCCAGCAGTGATCCCCGGGACAGGGGAGGGGATGGCTACACCTTC. It codes for CASSDPRDRGGDGYTF.

The chain combines TRBV28 with TRBJ2-7, with 9 positions matching TRBD2. The ends lost 5 bases at V and 0 bases at J; junction bases unmatched: 2. The CDR3 loop spans 14 amino acids. Germline loops: CDR1 MDHEN, CDR2 SYDVKM. The CDR3 bases are TGTGCCAGCAGTAGCGGGGGGTTCTCCTACGAGCAGTACTTC. Its translation: CASSSGGFSYEQYF.

The chain has TRBV4-3 and TRBJ1-5; D is unresolved. The CDR3 is 13 amino acids. Trimming took off 1 base at V and 5 bases at J, with 6 bases between the two ends. Germline lookup yields CDR1 LGHNA and CDR2 YSLEER. DNA of the CDR3: TGCGCCAGCAGCCAAGGAGTGTATCAGCCCCAGCATTTT. Its protein is CASSQGVYQPQHF.

The chain carries TRBV2 and TRBJ2-3, with D possibly TRBD2 on 5 matching bases. The V end was cut by 8 bases, the J end by 0 bases, with 9 bases between. The germline gives CDR1 SNHLY, CDR2 FYNNEI. The CDR3 is 13 residues long. CDR3 in amino acids: CASSGGSTDTQYF. DNA of the CDR3: TGTGCCAGCTCTGGAGGTAGCACAGATACGCAGTATTTT.

The chain combines TRBV29-1 with TRBJ2-3; 9 nucleotides agree with TRBD1. V trimming: 6 bases; J trimming: 2 bases; junction bases outside the gene matches: 9. From germline, CDR1 is SQVTM and CDR2 ANQGSEA. The CDR3 is 15 residues long. CDR3 protein: CSVLQGAWDTDTQYF. The CDR3 DNA reads as TGCAGCGTCCTACAGGGGGCATGGGACACAGATACGCAGTATTTT.

This chain connects TRBV27 to TRBJ1-6; no definite D call. Trimming removed 0 bases at V and 13 bases at J, with 13 bases between. Looked up from germline, CDR1 is MNHEY and CDR2 is SMNVEV (reference sequence). The CDR3 loop spans 14 amino acids. The CDR3 DNA reads as TGTGCCAGCAGTTTATCGATTAACACAGAGCCCCTCCACTTT. Its protein product is CASSLSINTEPLHF.

This clone was picked up a small number of times. The rearrangement joins TRBV2 to TRBJ1-2; 10 nucleotides line up with TRBD1. The germline CDR1 and CDR2 sequences are SNHLY and FYNNEI. The J segment lost 7 bases and the V segment lost 8 bases, leaving 7 bases of the junction unmatched. CDR3 size: 13 residues. CDR3 region: CASRVGTGVGYTF. DNA of the CDR3: TGTGCCAGCCGTGTAGGGACAGGGGTTGGCTACACCTTC. Together with reference TRBV2 and TRBJ1-2, the CDR3 gives the full variable domain: EPEVTQTPSHQVTQMGQEVILRCVPISNHLYFYWYRQILGQKVEFLVSFYNNEISEKSEIFDDQFSVERPDGSNFTLKIRSTKLEDSAMYFCASRVGTGVGYTFGSGTRLTVV.

This chain uses TRBV2 with TRBJ2-7; 7 bases align to TRBD2. The germline gives CDR1 SNHLY, CDR2 FYNNEI. Losses at the gene ends were 2 bases for V and 3 bases for J; bases not matched to a gene: 10. This CDR3 has 16 amino acids. In DNA form, the CDR3 reads TGTGCCAGCAGTGAAAGGATGAAGCGGGGTAACTACGAGCAGTACTTC. Its protein is CASSERMKRGNYEQYF.

The chain carries TRBV5-1 and TRBJ2-7, with 8 nucleotides matching TRBD1. With V trimmed by 4 bases and J by 1 base, 7 bases remained unmatched. The CDR3 is 15 amino acids. CDR1 is SGHRS and CDR2 is YFSETQ in the germline V gene. The CDR3 nucleotides read TGCGCCAGCAGCCTGGGACAGGCCGGATCCTACGAGCAGTACTTC. As protein: CASSLGQAGSYEQYF. Drawing the rest from reference TRBV5-1 and TRBJ2-7, the complete variable domain is KAGVTQTPRYLIKTRGQQVTLSCSPISGHRSVSWYQQTPGQGLQFLFEYFSETQRNKGNFPGRFSGRQFSNSRSEMNVSTLELGDSALYLCASSLGQAGSYEQYFGPGTRLTVT.

This chain joins TRBV5-1 and TRBJ1-1, with TRBD1 matching over 7 bases. J was trimmed by 3 bases and V by 0 bases; bases with no gene match: 5. Germline-derived CDR1 and CDR2 are SGHRS and YFSETQ. This CDR3 comprises 15 residues. Here the CDR3 DNA reads TGCGCCAGCAGCTTGGGTGTGACAGGGTACACTGAAGCTTTCTTT. Protein sequence: CASSLGVTGYTEAFF. Complete variable domain (other parts from reference TRBV5-1 and TRBJ1-1): KAGVTQTPRYLIKTRGQQVTLSCSPISGHRSVSWYQQTPGQGLQFLFEYFSETQRNKGNFPGRFSGRQFSNSRSEMNVSTLELGDSALYLCASSLGVTGYTEAFFGQGTRLTVV.

The chain carries TRBV29-1 and TRBJ2-6, with D tentatively TRBD2 (6 bases). Trimming took 6 bases from V and 15 from J, leaving 15 bases between them. In germline, CDR1 is SQVTM, CDR2 ANQGSEA. This CDR3 has 11 amino acids. DNA for the CDR3: TGCAGCGTGGCCGGCGGGGTAGACCTGACTTTC. Amino acid sequence: CSVAGGVDLTF.

The V and J genes are TRBV6-1 and TRBJ1-1; D unclear. Germline values: CDR1 MNHNS, CDR2 SASEGT. CDR3 length: 14 amino acids. Trimming stripped 7 bases from V and 2 bases from J, with 14 bases between. The CDR3 bases are TGTGCCAGCACCCCACAGCCAGAAAACACTGAAGCTTTCTTT. Translating gives CASTPQPENTEAFF.

This sequence joins TRBV5-6 and TRBJ2-1, with 9 bases aligning to TRBD2. J was trimmed by 7 bases and V by 0 bases; bases with no gene match: 2. CDR3 length: 14 residues. Germline V CDR1 and CDR2: SGHDT, YYEEEE. CDR3 bases: TGTGCCAGCAGCTTGGGCGGGGGGGAAAATGAGCAGTTCTTC. This codes for CASSLGGGENEQFF.

The chain couples TRBV6-5 to TRBJ1-5, with 9 positions matching TRBD1. V was clipped by 8 bases and J by 7 bases; unmatched bases: 9. CDR1 is MNHEY, CDR2 SVGAGI, per germline. The CDR3 totals 14 residues. The CDR3 region is CASRKQGAHQPQHF. Written as DNA, the CDR3 is TGTGCCAGCCGAAAACAGGGGGCACACCAGCCCCAGCATTTT.

The rearrangement uses TRBV5-5 and TRBJ1-5; D is possibly TRBD1 (5 bases). V gave up 1 base and J gave up 0 bases, with 11 bases separating them. Germline V gene lookup returns CDR1 SGHKS and CDR2 YYEKEE (reference sequence). The length of the CDR3 is 16 residues. DNA of the CDR3: TGTGCCAGCAGCTTGTGGGGGGTCAATAGCAATCAGCCCCAGCATTTT. Amino acid sequence: CASSLWGVNSNQPQHF.

DNA for the CDR3: TGTGCCAGCAGTTACTTCGCCGGGACTGAAGCTTTCTTT. Its translation: CASSYFAGTEAFF. The chain joins TRBV6-5 to TRBJ1-1; no definite D call. V shed 1 base and J shed 5 bases, with 8 bases lying between them. Looked up from germline, CDR1 is MNHEY and CDR2 is SVGAGI. The CDR3 is 13 amino acids.

The gene calls are TRBV29-1 and TRBJ1-1; D may be TRBD1 (5 bases). The CDR3 is made up of 10 amino acids. Trimming removed 7 bases from V and 7 bases from J, with 10 bases in between. The germline CDR1 and CDR2 sequences are SQVTM and ANQGSEA. CDR3 nucleotides: TGCAGCGGCGGGGCAGTTGAAGCTTTCTTT. Its translation is CSGGAVEAFF. Supplemented by reference TRBV29-1 and TRBJ1-1, the full variable domain reads SAVISQKPSRDICQRGTSLTIQCQVDSQVTMMFWYRQQPGQSLTLIATANQGSEATYESGFVIDKFPISRPNLTFSTLTVSNMSPEDSSIYLCSGGAVEAFFGQGTRLTVV.

CDR3 sequence (DNA): TGTGCCTGGGATAGTTCGGCCGGGGAGCTGTTTTTT. This sequence encodes CAWDSSAGELFF. The chain links TRBV30 to TRBJ2-2, with D unclear. There are 12 residues in the CDR3. Trimming stripped 5 bases from V and 6 bases from J, with 10 bases between. The germline V gene encodes CDR1 GTSNPN and CDR2 SVGIG (reference sequence).